This is a list of T cell receptor beta chains from one sample in a study of T cells in Graves' hyperthyroidism and ophthalmopathy. TCRdb reprocessed the multiplex PCR reads via MiXCR and lists one record per CDR3 protein. The sample lists about half a million distinct CDR3 sequences, 15% to 20% occurring once. Sequencing was performed on blood. The receptors shown here come from a man between 40 and 49 years old with Graves' ophthalmopathy. CDR3s include the opening cysteine and the closing phenylalanine or tryptophan.

cdr3_aa: CASSPDGQSTGELFF
v_call: TRBV7-9
j_call: TRBJ2-2

cdr3_aa: CASGAGRRETQYF
v_call: TRBV7-7
j_call: TRBJ2-5

cdr3_aa: CASSYSRETQYF
v_call: TRBV6-5
j_call: TRBJ2-5

cdr3_aa: CASSLLRGTTEAFF
v_call: TRBV14
j_call: TRBJ1-1

cdr3_aa: CASTSSGANVLTF
v_call: TRBV19
j_call: TRBJ2-6

cdr3_aa: CASSLMRDTQYF
v_call: TRBV7-2
j_call: TRBJ2-3

cdr3_aa: CASSQDSGFTGSDAEAFF
v_call: TRBV4-3
j_call: TRBJ1-1

cdr3_aa: CSATRGWQETQYF
v_call: TRBV20-1
j_call: TRBJ2-5

cdr3_aa: CASSSPSGQGSSPLHF
v_call: TRBV7-9
j_call: TRBJ1-6

cdr3_aa: CASSQEGGGNQPQHF
v_call: TRBV16
j_call: TRBJ1-5

cdr3_aa: CASSPQGGSAYEQYF
v_call: TRBV6-2/TRBV6-3
j_call: TRBJ2-7

cdr3_aa: CAGAFSTSGRNYTGELFF
v_call: TRBV7-3
j_call: TRBJ2-2

cdr3_aa: CASSQTGVGYTF
v_call: TRBV3-1
j_call: TRBJ1-2

cdr3_aa: CASSSGRSEAFF
v_call: TRBV19
j_call: TRBJ1-1

cdr3_aa: CASSSYRGREKLFF
v_call: TRBV7-2
j_call: TRBJ1-4

cdr3_aa: CASSDTPGFGESDF
v_call: TRBV6-1
j_call: TRBJ2-5

cdr3_aa: CASSWRLAGGTDTQYF
v_call: TRBV13
j_call: TRBJ2-3

cdr3_aa: CASSSLATQETQYF
v_call: TRBV7-9
j_call: TRBJ2-5

cdr3_aa: CASSKYQETQYF
v_call: TRBV13
j_call: TRBJ2-5

cdr3_aa: CASSYSSGGAYNEQFF
v_call: TRBV6-9
j_call: TRBJ2-1

cdr3_aa: CASKGSDSMNTEAFF
v_call: TRBV2
j_call: TRBJ1-1

cdr3_aa: CSARRAGANTEAFF
v_call: TRBV20-1
j_call: TRBJ1-1

cdr3_aa: CASSVALAGANTGELFF
v_call: TRBV9
j_call: TRBJ2-2

cdr3_aa: CASSARGRSHTEAFF
v_call: TRBV11-3
j_call: TRBJ1-1

cdr3_aa: CASSLPLGLAGGANTGELFF
v_call: TRBV5-1
j_call: TRBJ2-2

cdr3_aa: CASSLESVGNTGELFF
v_call: TRBV5-1
j_call: TRBJ2-2

cdr3_aa: CASSPPNKQTDTQYF
v_call: TRBV18
j_call: TRBJ2-3

cdr3_aa: CASSYATPGANVLTF
v_call: TRBV7-9
j_call: TRBJ2-6

cdr3_aa: CASSTGQGSGWYGYTF
v_call: TRBV27
j_call: TRBJ1-2

cdr3_aa: CATSKTDRDTIYF
v_call: TRBV24-1
j_call: TRBJ1-3

cdr3_aa: CASSIDPGGLDTQYF
v_call: TRBV19
j_call: TRBJ2-3

cdr3_aa: CSVCMIAGGQSGEQYF
v_call: TRBV29-1
j_call: TRBJ2-7

cdr3_aa: CAYLRPRRDTDTQYF
v_call: TRBV6-2/TRBV6-3
j_call: TRBJ2-3